Presented here are 31 T cell receptor beta chains from one specimen sequenced in a study of T cell changes during pregnancy in multiple sclerosis. TCRdb's copy holds only in-frame clones and misses some; the assay was immunoSEQ multiplex PCR. The table lists approximately 31,000 clones, about nine tenths of them singletons. This sample comprised CD8+ T cells from peripheral blood mononuclear cells, obtained in the second trimester of pregnancy. Every receptor here comes from a female donor with multiple sclerosis, enrolled in a pregnancy study.

The table lists this clone with a few counts. The V call is TRBV9, the J call TRBJ1-1; D ambiguous. The CDR3 has 13 amino acids. The germline CDR1 and CDR2 sequences are SGDLS and YYNGEE. V lost 0 bases, J lost 0 bases, and 3 bases lay in between. The CDR3 DNA reads TGTGCCAGCAGCGTAGCGGTGAACACTGAAGCTTTCTTT. As protein: CASSVAVNTEAFF.

The gene calls are TRBV9 and TRBJ2-7; 16 bases are shared with TRBD2. Trimming at V came to 4 bases and at J to 6 bases, leaving 7 bases not matched to a gene. The CDR3 has 16 amino acids. CDR1 is SGDLS, CDR2 YYNGEE, per germline. The CDR3 reads CASSTGTSGRAFEQYF. CDR3 sequence (DNA): TGTGCCAGCAGCACCGGGACTAGCGGGAGGGCCTTCGAGCAGTACTTC.

V usage is TRBV27 and J usage is TRBJ2-2, with TRBD1 identical over 11 bases. Losses at the gene ends were 2 bases for V and 5 bases for J; bases not matched to a gene: 1. From germline, CDR1 is MNHEY and CDR2 SMNVEV (reference sequence). This CDR3 has 15 residues. The CDR3 DNA follows: TGTGCCAGCAGTTTAGGGACAGGGGGTACCGGGGAGCTGTTTTTT. Translation: CASSLGTGGTGELFF.

This clone was picked up one time. The chain employs TRBV29-1 and TRBJ1-5; TRBD1 matches at 7 bases. V dropped 6 bases and J dropped 0; count of bases not matched to a gene: 2. The CDR3 has 13 residues. Germline V CDR1 and CDR2: SQVTM, ANQGSEA. CDR3 region: CSVRQGSNQPQHF. CDR3 coding DNA: TGCAGCGTAAGACAGGGTAGCAATCAGCCCCAGCATTTT.

This clone was seen a handful of times. The V gene is TRBV5-6, the J gene TRBJ2-2, with 8 bases matching TRBD1. The germline CDR1 and CDR2 sequences are SGHDT and YYEEEE. The J segment lost 2 bases and the V segment lost 0 bases, leaving 3 bases of the junction unmatched. CDR3 length: 16 residues. CDR3: CASSLGDRGNTGELFF. DNA for the CDR3: TGTGCCAGCAGCTTGGGTGACAGGGGTAACACCGGGGAGCTGTTTTTT.

The CDR3 DNA reads as TGTGCCAGCAGTCGGAATGCGAGGTCCCCCTCCTACGAGCAGTACTTC. Its protein is CASSRNARSPSYEQYF. The chain couples TRBV27 to TRBJ2-7; D uncertain. The CDR3 has 16 residues. In germline, CDR1 is MNHEY, CDR2 SMNVEV (reference sequence). Trimming cost V 5 bases and J 0 bases, with 17 bases left between them.

The chain employs TRBV30 and TRBJ1-2, with D tentatively TRBD1 (5 bases). Between the trimmed V and J ends, which lost 3 bases and 8 bases, there was a span of 25 bases. CDR3 length: 16 amino acids. Germline V gene sequence: CDR1 GTSNPN, CDR2 SVGIG (reference sequence). This chain's CDR3 is CAWRGRWGGEGRGYTF. DNA of the CDR3: TGTGCCTGGAGGGGACGGTGGGGGGGAGAGGGTCGAGGCTACACCTTC.

This rearrangement joins TRBV2 to TRBJ1-5; 7 positions match TRBD1. Germline V gene data show CDR1 as SNHLY and CDR2 as FYNNEI. With 3 bases clipped from V and 2 bases from J, the junction kept 10 bases outside the gene matches. The CDR3 runs 17 residues. The CDR3 is CASSEHRGGGGNQPQHF. The CDR3 nucleotides are TGTGCCAGCAGTGAGCACCGAGGGGGCGGGGGCAATCAGCCCCAGCATTTT.

V usage is TRBV27 and J usage is TRBJ2-2; 10 nucleotides agree with TRBD2. The germline gives CDR1 MNHEY, CDR2 SMNVEV (reference sequence). This CDR3 spans 16 amino acids. J lost 5 bases, V lost 5 bases, and 8 bases had no gene match. The CDR3: CASSPLAGVGTGELFF. CDR3 DNA: TGTGCCAGCAGTCCCCTAGCGGGAGTGGGGACCGGGGAGCTGTTTTTT.

In DNA form, the CDR3 reads TGTGCCAGCAGCTCATTCCTCCTAAACTCCTACGAGCAGTACTTC. It codes for CASSSFLLNSYEQYF. The chain employs TRBV7-2 and TRBJ2-7; no clear D gene. Germline V gene lookup returns CDR1 SGHTA and CDR2 FQGNSA. CDR3 length equals 15 residues. Trimming removed 4 bases at V and 0 bases at J, with 13 bases between.

The chain employs TRBV7-9 and TRBJ2-7; D not certain. This CDR3 region has 13 residues. Looked up from germline, CDR1 is SEHNR and CDR2 is FQNEAQ (reference sequence). V shed 3 bases and J shed 2 bases, with 8 bases lying between them. CDR3 nucleotides: TGTGCCAGCAGCTTGAGTGCGGCCTACGAGCAGTACTTC. It translates to CASSLSAAYEQYF.

Only one count was recorded for this clone. The rearrangement uses TRBV19 and TRBJ2-2; weak D call: TRBD1 (6 bases). Per germline, CDR1 LNHDA and CDR2 SQIVND (reference sequence). This CDR3 has 13 residues. V was shortened by 2 bases and J by 8 bases, with 9 bases between the two germline ends. The CDR3 DNA sequence: TGTGCCAGTAGTATAACAGGGTGGGGGGAGCTGTTTTTT. This encodes CASSITGWGELFF.

The rearrangement uses TRBV27 and TRBJ2-3, with a weak D call TRBD1 (6 bases). The V and J ends lost 6 bases and 7 bases respectively, with 14 bases between them. Germline V gives CDR1 MNHEY, CDR2 SMNVEV (reference sequence). This CDR3 has 13 amino acids. CDR3 nucleotides: TGTGCCAGCAGCCCCAACCAGGGGAATACGCAGTATTTT. As protein: CASSPNQGNTQYF.

This rearrangement joins TRBV19 to TRBJ2-7, with TRBD2 identical over 14 bases. This CDR3 comprises 15 residues. Trimming removed 3 bases from V and 4 bases from J; junction bases left unmatched: 2. Germline CDR1 and CDR2: LNHDA and SQIVND (reference sequence). The CDR3, as DNA: TGTGCCAGTAGTATGGGACTAGCGGGAGTATACGAGCAGTACTTC. Its translation is CASSMGLAGVYEQYF.

The chain joins TRBV13 to TRBJ2-1, with a possible D match to TRBD2 (5 bases). CDR3 length: 15 residues. V gave up 5 bases and J gave up 7 bases, with 18 bases separating them. Germline CDR1 is PRHDT and CDR2 is FYEKMQ (reference sequence). The CDR3 nucleotides read TGTGCCAGCAGCGAAAACCCCCCGTTAGCGAATGAGCAGTTCTTC. It is translated as CASSENPPLANEQFF.

The chain combines TRBV11-2 with TRBJ2-7; a possible D gene is TRBD2 (6 bases). Germline V gene sequence: CDR1 SGHAT, CDR2 FQNNGV. The CDR3 totals 15 residues. V was pared by 1 base and J by 0 bases, with 10 bases between. CDR3 sequence reads: CASSLALAPSYEQYF. The CDR3 nucleotides are TGTGCCAGCAGCTTAGCACTAGCTCCCTCCTACGAGCAGTACTTC.

There are a few counts of this clone. The chain joins TRBV6-4 to TRBJ2-2; 14 bases line up with TRBD2. This CDR3 has 18 residues. The V gene end was trimmed by 5 bases and the J gene end by 4 bases; junction bases not matched to a gene: 9. Germline-derived CDR1 and CDR2 are MRHNA and SNTAGT. Here the CDR3 reads CASSPGTSGSFATGELFF. Written as DNA, the CDR3 is TGTGCCAGCAGTCCCGGGACTAGCGGGAGTTTTGCCACCGGGGAGCTGTTTTTT.

The rearrangement links TRBV11-2 to TRBJ2-5; 7 bases agree with TRBD1. Trimming cost V 6 bases and J 1 base; bases outside gene matches: 11. There are 16 residues in the CDR3. CDR1 and CDR2 (germline): SGHAT, FQNNGV. CDR3 region: CASSLTHRGSQETQYF. CDR3 bases: TGTGCCAGCAGTTTAACTCACAGGGGTTCCCAAGAGACCCAGTACTTC.

V and J are TRBV30 and TRBJ2-1; perhaps TRBD2 as D (5 bases). The CDR3 covers 16 residues. Germline CDR1 reads GTSNPN; CDR2 reads SVGIG (reference sequence). Trimming pared 3 bases from V and 4 bases from J, leaving 19 bases between. This CDR3 is CAWRYPFRERYNEQFF. DNA of the CDR3: TGTGCCTGGAGATACCCCTTTAGGGAGAGATACAATGAGCAGTTCTTC.

The J gene is TRBJ1-3, the V gene TRBV6-6; 7 positions match TRBD1. The CDR3 consists of 16 residues. Germline trimming cut 5 bases from V and 4 bases from J; bases unmatched to any gene: 11. The germline gives CDR1 MNHNY, CDR2 SVGAGI (reference sequence). CDR3 sequence (DNA): TGTGCCAGCAGTGGATACCACAGGGGTGTCGGAAACACCATATATTTT. This codes for CASSGYHRGVGNTIYF.

CDR3 in DNA: TGTGCCAGTAGTATATTTCCGGGACAGGGGGCCCGGAATGGCTACACCTTC. Amino acid sequence: CASSIFPGQGARNGYTF. The genes are TRBV19 and TRBJ1-2; 12 bases line up with TRBD1. This CDR3 contains 17 residues. The trim removed 2 bases at V and 6 bases at J, leaving 10 bases unmatched. The germline CDR1 and CDR2 sequences are LNHDA and SQIVND (reference sequence).

The rearrangement uses TRBV7-8 and TRBJ1-1; no firm D call. The CDR3 is made up of 13 amino acids. Germline CDR1 reads SGHVS; CDR2 reads FQNEAQ. The V end was cut by 3 bases, the J end by 4 bases, with 9 bases between. CDR3 sequence reads: CASSFSGSTEAFF. For the CDR3, the DNA is TGTGCCAGCAGCTTTTCGGGTAGCACTGAAGCTTTCTTT. Looking up the rest from reference TRBV7-8 and TRBJ1-1 gives the full variable domain: GAGVSQSPRYKVAKRGQDVALRCDPISGHVSLFWYQQALGQGPEFLTYFQNEAQLDKSGLPSDRFFAERPEGSVSTLKIQRTQQEDSAVYLCASSFSGSTEAFFGQGTRLTVV.

The chain couples TRBV4-1 to TRBJ2-7; D might be TRBD1 (6 bases). V dropped 6 bases and J dropped 2 bases, with 11 bases sitting between them. The CDR3 extends over 13 amino acids. From germline, CDR1 is MGHRA and CDR2 YSYEKL. CDR3 sequence reads: CASSRTAAYEQYF. The CDR3 nucleotides read TGCGCCAGCAGTCGGACAGCAGCCTACGAGCAGTACTTC.

This clone showed up just once. The CDR3 nucleotides are TGTGCCAGCAGCCGGGGACAGGGGATAGCTAACTATGGCTACACCTTC. This codes for CASSRGQGIANYGYTF. The chain has TRBV5-4 and TRBJ1-2; 10 bases line up with TRBD1. The junction had 6 bases not matched to a gene; V was cut back by 4 bases and J by 0 bases. CDR3 length: 16 residues. Per germline, CDR1 SGHNT and CDR2 YYREEE (reference sequence). Looking up the rest from reference TRBV5-4 and TRBJ1-2 gives the full variable domain: ETGVTQSPTHLIKTRGQQVTLRCSSQSGHNTVSWYQQALGQGPQFIFQYYREEENGRGNFPPRFSGLQFPNYSSELNVNALELDDSALYLCASSRGQGIANYGYTFGSGTRLTVV.

The chain links TRBV7-9 to TRBJ1-3; possibly TRBD1 for D (5 bases). V lost 5 bases, J lost 2 bases, and 10 bases lay in between. Germline CDR1 SEHNR, CDR2 FQNEAQ (reference sequence). The CDR3 is made up of 14 amino acids. The CDR3 loop is CASSPRGAGNTIYF. The CDR3 region has the DNA TGTGCCAGCAGCCCTCGGGGGGCTGGAAACACCATATATTTT.

The rearrangement links TRBV19 to TRBJ1-1; 7 positions match TRBD1. Germline V gives CDR1 LNHDA, CDR2 SQIVND (reference sequence). Trimming at V came to 2 bases and at J to 2 bases, leaving 5 bases not matched to a gene. The CDR3 loop spans 15 amino acids. The CDR3 nucleotides are TGTGCCAGTAGTATAACGACAGGGCTCAACACTGAAGCTTTCTTT. Amino acid sequence: CASSITTGLNTEAFF.

This sequence joins TRBV5-6 and TRBJ1-2; 7 nucleotides agree with TRBD1. With V trimmed by 7 bases and J by 1 base, 13 bases remained unmatched. This CDR3 is 16 amino acids long. Per germline, CDR1 SGHDT and CDR2 YYEEEE. The CDR3 DNA reads as TGTGCCAGCTGTGAAGGGGGGACAGAGAGTAACTATGGCTACACCTTC. Protein sequence: CASCEGGTESNYGYTF.

V gene TRBV4-1 combines with J gene TRBJ2-7, with 8 bases that match TRBD2. V was clipped by 4 bases and J by 2 bases; unmatched bases: 4. The length of the CDR3 is 14 residues. Germline lookup yields CDR1 MGHRA and CDR2 YSYEKL. The CDR3 DNA reads as TGCGCCAGCAGCCCCACTAGCGGTACCTACGAGCAGTACTTC. It encodes CASSPTSGTYEQYF.

The rearrangement joins TRBV30 to TRBJ2-7; D perhaps matches TRBD2 (7 bases). Trimming removed 0 bases from V and 5 bases from J, with 11 bases in between. The CDR3 has 13 amino acids. The germline gives CDR1 GTSNPN, CDR2 SVGIG (reference sequence). This CDR3 is CAWSVAGAHEQYF. CDR3 coding DNA: TGTGCCTGGAGTGTGGCGGGGGCTCACGAGCAGTACTTC.

The gene calls are TRBV27 and TRBJ2-7, with 11 nucleotides matching TRBD1. The CDR3 covers 19 residues. J gave up 6 bases and V 5 bases, and 21 bases lay outside the gene matches. The germline gives CDR1 MNHEY, CDR2 SMNVEV (reference sequence). DNA for the CDR3: TGTGCCAGCAGTGCGACCCTTGGGGGACAGGGGGATATTAGGGGCGAGCAGTACTTC. Protein sequence: CASSATLGGQGDIRGEQYF.

The CDR3 reads CASSQSLASFTDTQYF. DNA of the CDR3: TGTGCCAGCAGTCAAAGTCTAGCGAGCTTCACAGATACGCAGTATTTT. The chain uses TRBV2 and TRBJ2-3, with a weak D call TRBD2 (6 bases). The CDR3 sequence is 16 residues long. The germline V gene encodes CDR1 SNHLY and CDR2 FYNNEI. V was trimmed by 5 bases and J by 2 bases, leaving 17 bases between them.